This TCR beta chain was documented in a study of Ad26.COV2.S vaccination and SARS-CoV-2 variants (dated by TCRdb to the early 2020s). With respect to the entire study: Vaccine-arm donors were drawn from COV1001, a multicentre, randomized, double-blind, placebo-controlled phase I-IIa trial of Ad26.COV2.S in healthy adults. Ad26.COV2.S was administered intramuscularly at 5 x 10^10 or 1 x 10^11 viral particles, either as a single shot or as two shots given 56 days apart. The specificity and breadth of SARS-CoV-2-reactive T cell receptors after Ad26.COV2.S vaccination were assessed by TCRbeta repertoire sequencing. The TCR-sequenced set comprised around 30 samples: about 19 Ad26.COV2.S vaccine recipients, 5 placebo recipients and 8 SARS-CoV-2 convalescent individuals. Trial participants were randomized into five groups of five: low-dose or high-dose Ad26.COV2.S given once or twice, or placebo on both occasions. Throughout the experiments and outcome assessment, investigators stayed blinded to trial group allocation. Overall study outcomes, separate from this receptor: The authors noted that the TCR breadth and depth analyses may have underestimated total T cell responses. After vaccination, substantial breadth of spike-specific CD8+ and CD4+ T cell responses was reported. Ad26.COV2.S recipients had higher spike-specific TCR breadth than placebo recipients (P = 0.0014). The study was not powered for comparison of responses between vaccine doses or regimens. Vaccine and placebo recipients had comparable non-spike TCR breadth, which fits with the vaccine containing only spike.

The immunoSEQ Assay was the method used to sequence TCRbeta CDR3 regions. After extraction, genomic DNA underwent amplification by bias-controlled multiplex PCR, followed by high-throughput sequencing. The authors' analysis ran thus. Collapsing and filtering of sequences were performed to quantify the absolute abundance of each unique TCRbeta CDR3 region. Usable DNA was measured by amplifying reference genes present in all nucleated cells, and TCRbeta template counts were normalized to that usable DNA to estimate T cell fraction. Repertoire TCRs were annotated as SARS-CoV-2-specific when V gene, CDR3 amino acid sequence and J gene were exactly matched to a known reactive TCR set. The reference SARS-CoV-2 TCR set came from MIRA and was filtered for enrichment in COVID-19-positive ImmuneCODE repertoires, removing public or cross-reactive TCRs. Using the MIRA antigens, annotated TCRs were further analysed by specific ORF or by position within an ORF. Depth was the summed frequency of annotated unique rearrangements, while breadth was defined as annotated unique rearrangements over total unique productive rearrangements. Group comparisons of TCR breadth used two-sided Wilcoxon rank-sum tests. TCRdb took this table from immuneACCESS and kept in-frame rearrangements with V and J called. Such tables lack part of the clones; where checked against another copy, unresolved V genes explain under half of the gap, and the rest is unexplained. V and J calls and clone size are copied from that table; D and trimming were computed from the DNA. The sample contains roughly 350,000 clones, approximately 90% of them found a single time. The biggest ten clones account for roughly 5% of the sample.

The label giving this sample's treatment or condition can be read as: about 20 received Ad26.COV2.S at low or high dose, single or two shots; roughly five received placebo; per-sample allocation not given. For vaccine and placebo recipients, repertoires were sequenced using samples collected on day 63 after the first injection. Cohort 1b enrolled 25 or so adults aged 18-55 years at a single site in Boston, USA, between 29 July and 7 August 2020. Ad26.COV2.S consisted of a replication-incompetent adenovirus type 26 vector by which a prefusion-stabilized SARS-CoV-2 spike protein from the original Wuhan strain was expressed. CDR1 SEHNR and CDR2 FQNEAQ are derived from the germline V gene (reference sequence). V trim: 5 bases; J trim: 0 bases; unmatched bases: 10. The CDR3, cysteine through phenylalanine, is 17 amino acids long. The retained sequence is limited to the CDR3, 51 bases, with the frame set at the first base.

About this clone itself: Its cognate antigen has yet to be identified. No quality values exist for individual bases; no much larger clone is one base distant.

The receptor's source is a person between 18 and 59 years old who received the Ad26.COV2.S COVID-19 vaccine or a placebo. The starting material was peripheral blood, obtained in a trial of Ad26.COV2.S vaccine versus placebo. The chain is made from TRBV7-9 and TRBJ1-2; TRBD1 agrees with 9 junctional bases. The DNA is TGTGCCAGCAGCGCCTCGGACAGGGGTTTGTCTAACTATGGCTACACCTTC. Its product reads: CASSASDRGLSNYGYTF.